A single sample gave rise to the 27 T cell receptor beta chains below, sequenced in a study of identical twins. TCRdb fed the 5' RACE reads into MiXCR, producing one record per CDR3 protein. The table has about 810,000 distinct CDR3 sequences, approximately 13% seen once. The same sample was also used in a study of yellow fever vaccine responses in identical twins.

Sequencing input: PBMCs. Source of these receptors: a woman between 18 and 29 years old in good health.

This clonotype was seen a handful of times. This chain joins TRBV7-9 and TRBJ2-3; D might be TRBD1 (6 bases). Trimming removed 2 bases from V and 4 bases from J, with 10 bases in between. This CDR3 region has 14 residues. Germline V gives CDR1 SEHNR, CDR2 FQNEAQ (reference sequence). CDR3 nucleotides: TGTGCCAGCAGCTTATCAGGGGCTTCAGATACGCAGTATTTT. Protein: CASSLSGASDTQYF.

This clonotype turned up a few times. This chain connects TRBV3-1 to TRBJ1-2, with D perhaps TRBD1 (5 bases). Trimming stripped 1 base from V and 4 bases from J, with 16 bases between. The germline CDR1 and CDR2 sequences are LGHDT and YNNKEL (reference sequence). The CDR3 sequence is 16 residues long. CDR3 in amino acids: CASSQGSTDISYGYTF. CDR3 nucleotide sequence: TGTGCCAGCAGCCAAGGCAGCACGGACATTAGCTATGGCTACACCTTC. Variable domain in full (rest from reference TRBV3-1 and TRBJ1-2): DTAVSQTPKYLVTQMGNDKSIKCEQNLGHDTMYWYKQDSKKFLKIMFSYNNKELIINETVPNRFSPKSPDKAHLNLHINSLELGDSAVYFCASSQGSTDISYGYTFGSGTRLTVV.

The V and J genes are TRBV28 and TRBJ2-2, with 10 nucleotides matching TRBD2. The V and J ends lost 5 bases and 6 bases, in that order; junction bases with no gene match: 18. Per the germline V gene, CDR1 is MDHEN and CDR2 is SYDVKM. The CDR3 sequence is 19 residues long. CDR3 in amino acids: CASSPNPGLAGVFPGELFF. The CDR3 DNA is TGTGCCAGCAGTCCAAACCCAGGGCTAGCGGGAGTATTCCCCGGGGAGCTGTTTTTT. Drawing the rest from reference TRBV28 and TRBJ2-2, the complete variable domain is DVKVTQSSRYLVKRTGEKVFLECVQDMDHENMFWYRQDPGLGLRLIYFSYDVKMKEKGDIPEGYSVSREKKERFSLILESASTNQTSMYLCASSPNPGLAGVFPGELFFGEGSRLTVL.

This clonotype was observed at least ten times. J is TRBJ2-1 and V is TRBV5-1; 7 nucleotides agree with TRBD2. The CDR3 contains 15 residues. CDR1 SGHRS and CDR2 YFSETQ come from the germline V gene. Trimming took 0 bases from V and 5 from J; bases not matched to a gene: 5. The CDR3 sequence: CASSLVAGTNNEQFF. The CDR3 DNA is TGCGCCAGCAGCTTGGTGGCAGGGACTAACAATGAGCAGTTCTTC.

V and J are TRBV20-1 and TRBJ2-5, with TRBD2 matching 9 bases. V dropped 3 bases and J dropped 2; count of bases not matched to a gene: 10. From germline, CDR1 is DFQATT and CDR2 SNEGSKA (reference sequence). The CDR3 extends over 16 amino acids. As DNA, the CDR3 is TGCAGTGCTAGTAACCCAGCGGGGGGCCCACAAGAGACCCAGTACTTC. Its protein product is CSASNPAGGPQETQYF.

This clonotype was picked up a small number of times. The chain links TRBV5-4 to TRBJ2-7; D gene unclear. V lost 0 bases to trimming and J lost 5 bases, with 12 bases between them. The CDR3 spans 14 residues. Germline V gene lookup returns CDR1 SGHNT and CDR2 YYREEE (reference sequence). CDR3 DNA: TGTGCCAGCAGCTTGGAGGGTGTTGGGGACGAGCAGTACTTC. This codes for CASSLEGVGDEQYF.

This clonotype was counted between two and nine times. The V call is TRBV20-1, the J call TRBJ2-3; 9 bases match TRBD2. Germline trimming cut 0 bases from V and 2 bases from J; bases unmatched to any gene: 12. The germline gives CDR1 DFQATT, CDR2 SNEGSKA (reference sequence). This CDR3 has 18 amino acids. As DNA, the CDR3 is TGCAGTGCTAGAGATCACAGCGGGGGGATCCTACTCACAGATACGCAGTATTTT. Translated: CSARDHSGGILLTDTQYF.

The chain combines TRBV6-4 with TRBJ2-7, with 8 bases fitting TRBD1. CDR3 length: 14 residues. Germline CDR1 is MRHNA and CDR2 is SNTAGT. V shed 10 bases and J 3 bases; nucleotides not matched to a gene: 11. The CDR3 DNA follows: TGTGCCAAACGACGGACAGGGAAAAGCTACGAGCAGTACTTC. This translates into CAKRRTGKSYEQYF.

This rearrangement joins TRBV20-1 to TRBJ2-1, with TRBD2 matching 14 bases. Germline CDR1 reads DFQATT; CDR2 reads SNEGSKA (reference sequence). CDR3 size: 18 residues. V gave up 3 bases and J gave up 0 bases; unmatched junction bases: 7. The CDR3: CSARLGLAGGPSYNEQFF. The CDR3 region has the DNA TGCAGTGCTAGGCTCGGACTAGCGGGGGGACCCTCCTACAATGAGCAGTTCTTC.

The rearrangement links TRBV6-1 to TRBJ2-1, with 9 bases that match TRBD2. V was clipped by 6 bases and J by 9 bases; unmatched bases: 6. Germline lookup yields CDR1 MNHNS and CDR2 SASEGT. The CDR3 runs to 13 residues. The CDR3 sequence: CASRKGLAFEQFF. DNA for the CDR3: TGTGCCAGCAGAAAGGGACTAGCATTTGAGCAGTTCTTC.

The V call is TRBV6-4, the J call TRBJ2-3; D gene ambiguous. The CDR3 covers 13 residues. Trimming left V 3 bases short and J 5 bases short, with 9 bases between. Germline CDR1 and CDR2: MRHNA and SNTAGT. As DNA, the CDR3 is TGTGCCAGCAGTGAGACGGAGCTAGATACGCAGTATTTT. Protein sequence: CASSETELDTQYF.

The chain has TRBV18 and TRBJ2-5; 8 bases are shared with TRBD2. J was trimmed by 5 bases and V by 3 bases; bases with no gene match: 8. CDR1 is KGHSH, CDR2 LQKENI, per germline. The CDR3 covers 15 residues. The CDR3 DNA reads TGTGCCAGCTCACCGGGAAGCGGGAGCGGGGAGACCCAGTACTTC. Amino acids: CASSPGSGSGETQYF.

This chain links TRBV7-9 with TRBJ2-5; D may be TRBD2 (6 bases). The CDR3 has 16 amino acids. Germline assignment: CDR1 SEHNR and CDR2 FQNEAQ (reference sequence). V shed 3 bases and J shed 5 bases, with 19 bases lying between them. CDR3 in DNA: TGTGCCAGCAGCTTCCCCCGGGGGAGTCTTTCGGAGACCCAGTACTTC. Translation: CASSFPRGSLSETQYF.

The chain couples TRBV28 to TRBJ2-7; 8 bases agree with TRBD2. The length of the CDR3 is 14 residues. The junction had 3 bases not matched to a gene; V was cut back by 5 bases and J by 0 bases. The V gene's germline CDR1 is MDHEN and CDR2 SYDVKM. CDR3 region: CASSLAGISYEQYF. The CDR3 nucleotides read TGTGCCAGCAGTCTAGCGGGCATCTCCTACGAGCAGTACTTC.

This chain joins TRBV20-1 and TRBJ2-1; tentatively, D is TRBD2 (5 bases). Trimming pared 3 bases from V and 2 bases from J, leaving 8 bases between. The CDR3 runs 13 residues. Germline V CDR1 and CDR2: DFQATT, SNEGSKA (reference sequence). The CDR3 loop is CSASIGTYNEQFF. The CDR3 DNA follows: TGCAGTGCTAGCATCGGGACCTACAATGAGCAGTTCTTC.

Here the CDR3 reads CASTNPGYGYTF. CDR3 sequence (DNA): TGTGCCAGCACTAACCCCGGCTATGGCTACACCTTC. The chain carries TRBV12-3 or TRBV12-4 and TRBJ1-2; D call uncertain. This CDR3 has 12 residues. V lost 7 bases, J lost 4 bases, and 10 bases lay in between.

Ten or more counts support this clonotype. The chain links TRBV7-2 to TRBJ2-2; the D gene is possibly TRBD2 (5 bases). CDR3 length equals 12 residues. Germline V CDR1 and CDR2: SGHTA, FQGNSA. V was trimmed by 4 bases and J by 8 bases, leaving 8 bases between them. The CDR3 spells CASSSGGGELFF. The CDR3 region has the DNA TGTGCCAGCAGCTCAGGCGGGGGGGAGCTGTTTTTT.

This clonotype was counted at least ten times. V gene TRBV10-3 combines with J gene TRBJ2-1; TRBD2 aligns across 7 bases. The length of the CDR3 is 14 residues. V lost 4 bases and J lost 4; bases outside the gene matches: 4. The germline V gene has CDR1 ENHRY and CDR2 SYGVKD. CDR3 loop: CAISANSGYNEQFF. CDR3 nucleotide sequence: TGTGCCATCAGTGCTAATAGCGGGTACAATGAGCAGTTCTTC.

V is TRBV5-1 and J is TRBJ2-1, with 12 bases fitting TRBD2. Per germline, CDR1 SGHRS and CDR2 YFSETQ. Unmatched junction bases numbered 3, after V lost 0 bases and J lost 8 bases. The length of the CDR3 is 15 residues. The CDR3 DNA is TGCGCCAGCAGCTTGGGGACTAGCGGGGCATATGAGCAGTTCTTC. It is translated as CASSLGTSGAYEQFF.

This clonotype showed up many times. V and J are TRBV20-1 and TRBJ1-1; no clear D gene. Germline values: CDR1 DFQATT, CDR2 SNEGSKA (reference sequence). The CDR3 loop spans 11 amino acids. V was trimmed by 5 bases and J by 3 bases, leaving 7 bases between them. The CDR3, as DNA: TGCAGTGCTTCAGACTACACTGAAGCTTTCTTT. Residues: CSASDYTEAFF.

This clonotype was recorded at least ten times. The genes are TRBV12-3 or TRBV12-4 and TRBJ2-7; TRBD2 matches 8 bases. This CDR3 comprises 15 residues. The V segment lost 6 bases and the J segment 3 bases; nucleotides outside the gene matches: 10. In nucleotides, the CDR3 is TGTGCCAGCAGCCAAAAACTAGCGGAGCTCTACGAGCAGTACTTC. Its protein is CASSQKLAELYEQYF.

The chain joins TRBV20-1 to TRBJ2-2, with 8 bases that match TRBD1. CDR1 DFQATT and CDR2 SNEGSKA come from the germline V gene (reference sequence). Germline trimming cut 3 bases from V and 1 base from J; bases unmatched to any gene: 7. The CDR3 consists of 16 residues. This CDR3 is CSASRAGTGNTGELFF. The CDR3 DNA follows: TGCAGTGCTAGTCGGGCCGGGACAGGGAACACCGGGGAGCTGTTTTTT.

This clonotype occurred many times. This chain uses TRBV4-2 with TRBJ2-7; 7 bases are a match to TRBD1. The CDR3 loop spans 14 amino acids. Unmatched junction bases numbered 2, after V lost 1 base and J lost 2 bases. Germline assignment: CDR1 LGHNA and CDR2 YNFKEQ. The CDR3 region has the DNA TGTGCCAGCAGCCAAGGGGACAGTACCTACGAGCAGTACTTC. Protein product: CASSQGDSTYEQYF.

The rearrangement joins TRBV9 to TRBJ1-1, with TRBD1 as a possible D gene (5 bases). Germline CDR1 SGDLS, CDR2 YYNGEE. The CDR3 is 12 amino acids. Trimming stripped 4 bases from V and 10 bases from J, with 14 bases between. The CDR3 region has the DNA TGTGCCAGCAGCCCTCTAAGGGGAAGAGCTTTCTTT. It translates to CASSPLRGRAFF.

CDR3 in amino acids: CASADGRDNEKLFF. CDR3 bases: TGTGCCAGCGCTGACGGACGGGACAATGAAAAACTGTTTTTT. The chain couples TRBV5-6 to TRBJ1-4, with D perhaps TRBD1 (5 bases). V was cut by 7 bases and J by 5 bases, with 15 bases left in between. Germline V gene sequence: CDR1 SGHDT, CDR2 YYEEEE. This CDR3 is 14 amino acids long.

This CDR3 is CASSYRQQGANQPQHF. The DNA for the CDR3 is TGTGCCAGCAGCTACCGACAACAGGGCGCCAATCAGCCCCAGCATTTT. The chain couples TRBV5-6 to TRBJ1-5; a weak D match, TRBD1 (6 bases). Germline values: CDR1 SGHDT, CDR2 YYEEEE. V was trimmed by 3 bases and J by 3 bases, leaving 16 bases between them. CDR3 length: 16 residues.

This rearrangement joins TRBV20-1 to TRBJ1-1, with 10 positions matching TRBD1. The CDR3 spans 15 residues. Trimming at V came to 3 bases and at J to 3 bases, leaving 7 bases not matched to a gene. Germline V lookup: CDR1 DFQATT, CDR2 SNEGSKA (reference sequence). The CDR3 reads CSARSDRGQYTEAFF. CDR3 nucleotide sequence: TGCAGTGCTAGGAGCGACAGGGGGCAATACACTGAAGCTTTCTTT.